Sequencing of this T cell receptor beta chain was carried out in a study of PD-1 blockade in classical Hodgkin lymphoma. Measured with immunoSEQ multiplex PCR; TCRdb has only the in-frame clones, and not every one. The table lists 50,000 to 65,000 clones, about 89% of them singletons. Documented time point: cycle 4 day 1 (C4D1), after 6 weeks of nivolumab. Every patient relapsed after autologous stem cell transplantation, and brentuximab vedotin exposure varied. The CDR3 totals 15 residues. The germline gives CDR1 SGHKS, CDR2 YYEKEE (reference sequence). V lost 5 bases to trimming and J lost 1 base; unmatched junction nucleotides: 5.

This clonotype was sampled from a human donor with classical Hodgkin lymphoma. The sequences come from peripheral blood mononuclear cells (PBMCs), collected before the fourth cycle of nivolumab. The chain has TRBV5-5 and TRBJ2-2, with TRBD1 matching 7 bases. CDR3 nucleotides: TGTGCCAGCAGAGGGGGCAGTCTGAACACCGGGGAGCTGTTTTTT. Residues: CASRGGSLNTGELFF.